Below, 21 T cell receptor beta chains from the same sample are listed, as sequenced in a study of blood T cell repertoires in COVID-19. Generated by immunoSEQ multiplex PCR, the TCRdb table keeps only in-frame clones and is missing some. The sample lists 200,000 to 250,000 clones; around nine tenths were seen once. Sequenced material: peripheral blood. Every receptor here comes from a man in his 60s with acute or convalescent COVID-19.

The chain links TRBV20-1 to TRBJ2-1, with 10 bases lining up with TRBD2. This CDR3 is 16 amino acids long. Germline values: CDR1 DFQATT, CDR2 SNEGSKA (reference sequence). The V and J ends lost 3 bases and 4 bases, in that order; junction bases with no gene match: 9. The DNA for the CDR3 is TGCAGTGCTAGTGGTCGAGCTAGCGGGGGTTACAATGAGCAGTTCTTC. The encoded protein is CSASGRASGGYNEQFF.

The rearrangement uses TRBV3-1 (or the pseudogene TRBV3-2) and TRBJ2-2; D is uncertain. V lost 3 bases and J lost 3, with 8 bases in between. CDR1 and CDR2 (germline): LGHDT, YNNKEL (reference sequence). This CDR3 contains 14 residues. The CDR3 region has the DNA TGTGCCAGCAGCCACAGGTTTGACACCGGGGAGCTGTTTTTT. Translating it yields CASSHRFDTGELFF.

This chain connects TRBV28 to TRBJ1-5, with 11 bases fitting TRBD1. The CDR3 extends over 16 amino acids. The germline CDR1 and CDR2 sequences are MDHEN and SYDVKM. V was clipped by 5 bases and J by 7 bases; unmatched bases: 10. The CDR3 region has the DNA TGTGCCAGCAGTAGAGTACGGTGGGACAGGGGGCAGCCCCAGCATTTT. Protein: CASSRVRWDRGQPQHF. Based on the CDR3 plus reference TRBV28 and TRBJ1-5, the full variable domain is DVKVTQSSRYLVKRTGEKVFLECVQDMDHENMFWYRQDPGLGLRLIYFSYDVKMKEKGDIPEGYSVSREKKERFSLILESASTNQTSMYLCASSRVRWDRGQPQHFGDGTRLSIL.

The rearrangement links TRBV18 to TRBJ2-2, with 13 bases identical to TRBD2. V was clipped by 3 bases and J by 7 bases; unmatched bases: 11. This CDR3 comprises 18 residues. Germline assignment: CDR1 KGHSH and CDR2 LQKENI. The CDR3 nucleotides read TGTGCCAGCTCACCTTATGGACTAGCGGGGGCCCGAGGCGGGGAGCTGTTTTTT. Protein sequence: CASSPYGLAGARGGELFF.

V gene TRBV7-7 combines with J gene TRBJ2-5; D unresolved. The V gene lost 5 bases and the J gene lost 2 bases, with 18 bases spanning the gap. This CDR3 contains 16 residues. Germline CDR1 reads SSHAT; CDR2 reads FNYEAQ (reference sequence). This CDR3 is CASSEQPGPGQETQYF. The CDR3 DNA follows: TGTGCCAGCAGCGAGCAACCTGGGCCTGGACAAGAGACCCAGTACTTC. Filled out from reference TRBV7-7 and TRBJ2-5, the complete variable domain reads GAGVSQSPRYKVTKRGQDVTLRCDPISSHATLYWYQQALGQGPEFLTYFNYEAQPDKSGLPSDRFSAERPEGSISTLTIQRTEQRDSAMYRCASSEQPGPGQETQYFGPGTRLLVL.

The CDR3 loop is CASSQGPGQAYEQYF. DNA for the CDR3: TGTGCCAGCAGCCAAGGACCGGGACAGGCCTACGAGCAGTACTTC. This chain uses TRBV3-1 (or the pseudogene TRBV3-2) with TRBJ2-7, with 8 bases fitting TRBD1. This CDR3 has 15 residues. V shed 1 base, J shed 2 bases, and the junction held 4 bases outside the gene matches. Germline CDR1 reads LGHDT; CDR2 reads YNNKEL (reference sequence).

J is TRBJ2-2 and V is TRBV3-1 (or the pseudogene TRBV3-2); 8 nucleotides align to TRBD1. The CDR3 has 17 amino acids. Germline CDR1 and CDR2: LGHDT and YNNKEL (reference sequence). The V segment lost 4 bases and the J segment 4 bases; nucleotides outside the gene matches: 11. CDR3 DNA: TGTGCCAGCAGCCCGATTCAGGGGGCGCGAGGCACCGGGGAGCTGTTTTTT. This gives the protein CASSPIQGARGTGELFF.

The genes are TRBV11-2 and TRBJ2-3; 11 nucleotides line up with TRBD2. The CDR3 contains 13 residues. Germline trimming cut 1 base from V and 9 bases from J; bases unmatched to any gene: 0. Germline CDR1 reads SGHAT; CDR2 reads FQNNGV. The DNA of the CDR3 is TGTGCCAGCAGCTTAGGACTAGCGGGGACGCAGTATTTT. Amino acid sequence: CASSLGLAGTQYF.

The chain recombines TRBV7-9 with TRBJ2-7; 9 bases align to TRBD1. The CDR3 is 15 residues long. Germline V gene lookup returns CDR1 SEHNR and CDR2 FQNEAQ (reference sequence). V was pared by 1 base and J by 3 bases, with 4 bases of the junction left unmatched. The CDR3 DNA follows: TGTGCCAGCAGCTTAGGGGACAGGGTAAACTACGAGCAGTACTTC. Residues: CASSLGDRVNYEQYF.

This clone came up once. This rearrangement joins TRBV29-1 to TRBJ1-1, with D possibly matching TRBD1 (5 bases). Germline V gives CDR1 SQVTM, CDR2 ANQGSEA. The CDR3 loop spans 15 amino acids. The germline V and J ends were trimmed by 6 bases and 0 bases, with 17 bases remaining between them. CDR3 protein: CSVAGTVGMNTEAFF. The CDR3 bases are TGCAGCGTGGCCGGGACTGTGGGTATGAACACTGAAGCTTTCTTT.

The chain has TRBV7-8 and TRBJ2-1, with D perhaps TRBD1 (5 bases). The CDR3 is 16 amino acids. Trimming took off 5 bases at V and 0 bases at J, with 14 bases between the two ends. CDR1 is SGHVS and CDR2 is FQNEAQ in the germline V gene. CDR3 coding DNA: TGTGCCAGCAGCGTTTACAGGTTCTCCTCCTACAATGAGCAGTTCTTC. Translating it yields CASSVYRFSSYNEQFF.

The rearrangement joins TRBV5-1 to TRBJ1-2; TRBD1 matches at 12 bases. The junction had 15 bases not matched to a gene; V was cut back by 4 bases and J by 8 bases. The CDR3 is 17 amino acids. The germline V gene has CDR1 SGHRS and CDR2 YFSETQ. The CDR3 spells CASSVGTGGLVFGGYTF. CDR3 DNA: TGCGCCAGCAGCGTAGGGACAGGGGGCCTTGTATTTGGAGGCTACACCTTC.

The table lists this clone with a few counts. The V call is TRBV6-2 or TRBV6-3, the J call TRBJ2-1; possibly TRBD1 for D (5 bases). CDR1 and CDR2 from the germline V gene are MNHEY and SVGEGT. The CDR3 has 17 amino acids. The V and J ends lost 0 bases and 6 bases respectively, with 18 bases between them. The CDR3 region is CASSYSNARRAPNEQFF. CDR3 DNA sequence: TGTGCCAGCAGTTACTCGAATGCACGCAGGGCCCCCAATGAGCAGTTCTTC.

The chain combines TRBV27 with TRBJ1-1, with a weak D call TRBD1 (5 bases). The CDR3 covers 15 residues. V gave up 4 bases and J gave up 2 bases, with 14 bases separating them. Germline CDR1 and CDR2: MNHEY and SMNVEV (reference sequence). CDR3 sequence: CASSSYTGSNTEAFF. Written as DNA, the CDR3 is TGTGCCAGCAGTTCCTATACAGGCTCAAACACTGAAGCTTTCTTT.

The gene calls are TRBV4-3 and TRBJ1-1; 9 positions agree with TRBD1. From germline, CDR1 is LGHNA and CDR2 YSLEER. J gave up 2 bases and V 2 bases, and 6 bases lay outside the gene matches. This CDR3 is built from 16 residues. CDR3 sequence (DNA): TGCGCCAGCAGCCAACGACGGACAGGGGCTAACACTGAAGCTTTCTTT. Translated: CASSQRRTGANTEAFF.

This clone has more than one count but fewer than ten. Germline and junction disagree at one end, which may indicate a read error. The rearrangement links TRBV30 to TRBJ2-7, with a possible D match to TRBD1 (6 bases). This CDR3 comprises 13 residues. CDR1 is GTSNPN, CDR2 SVGIG, per germline (reference sequence). CDR3 sequence: CARRGRGPYEQYF. CDR3 nucleotides: TGTGCCCGGAGAGGCAGGGGCCCCTACGAGCAGTACTTC.

The J gene is TRBJ2-1, the V gene TRBV5-4; 10 bases map to TRBD2. This CDR3 comprises 16 residues. V was clipped by 4 bases and J by 7 bases; unmatched bases: 11. The germline CDR1 and CDR2 sequences are SGHNT and YYREEE (reference sequence). The CDR3: CASSPIGSGGWNEQFF. The CDR3, as DNA: TGTGCCAGCAGCCCGATAGGTAGCGGGGGGTGGAATGAGCAGTTCTTC. Full variable domain (remainder filled in from reference TRBV5-4 and TRBJ2-1): ETGVTQSPTHLIKTRGQQVTLRCSSQSGHNTVSWYQQALGQGPQFIFQYYREEENGRGNFPPRFSGLQFPNYSSELNVNALELDDSALYLCASSPIGSGGWNEQFFGPGTRLTVL.

The chain uses TRBV5-4 and TRBJ2-2; D possibly corresponds to TRBD2 (6 bases). Trimming took off 4 bases at V and 4 bases at J, with 20 bases between the two ends. The CDR3 totals 17 residues. Per germline, CDR1 SGHNT and CDR2 YYREEE (reference sequence). The DNA of the CDR3 is TGTGCCAGCAGCCCCCAGGGTGGGGGACTCTCCACCGGGGAGCTGTTTTTT. Protein sequence: CASSPQGGGLSTGELFF.

The chain has TRBV13 and TRBJ2-2; D is perhaps TRBD1 (5 bases). Germline V CDR1 and CDR2: PRHDT, FYEKMQ (reference sequence). The V and J ends lost 0 bases and 5 bases respectively, with 10 bases between them. This CDR3 region has 15 residues. The CDR3 DNA reads TGTGCCAGCAGCTTAGGAGGGGAAGGGACCGGGGAGCTGTTTTTT. Amino acids: CASSLGGEGTGELFF.

This chain links TRBV2 with TRBJ2-1; perhaps TRBD1 as D (6 bases). Trimming took off 8 bases at V and 7 bases at J, with 21 bases between the two ends. This CDR3 contains 15 residues. Germline CDR1 and CDR2: SNHLY and FYNNEI. The CDR3: CASLKRTESRNEQFF. CDR3 coding DNA: TGTGCCAGCCTTAAGAGGACAGAGTCTAGGAATGAGCAGTTCTTC. Filled out from reference TRBV2 and TRBJ2-1, the complete variable domain reads EPEVTQTPSHQVTQMGQEVILRCVPISNHLYFYWYRQILGQKVEFLVSFYNNEISEKSEIFDDQFSVERPDGSNFTLKIRSTKLEDSAMYFCASLKRTESRNEQFFGPGTRLTVL.

The rearrangement links TRBV28 to TRBJ2-3; the D gene is possibly TRBD1 (6 bases). The CDR3 extends over 16 amino acids. Per the germline V gene, CDR1 is MDHEN and CDR2 is SYDVKM. Trimming left V 5 bases short and J 0 bases short, with 15 bases between. CDR3 loop: CASSPFGQKSTDTQYF. CDR3 DNA: TGTGCCAGCAGTCCTTTTGGACAGAAAAGCACAGATACGCAGTATTTT.